This entry lists 13 T cell receptor beta chains sequenced from one sample in a study of multiple sclerosis patients with progressive multifocal leukoencephalopathy. Method: immunoSEQ multiplex PCR; TCRdb's copy keeps in-frame clones and lacks some. Of about 30,000 clones in the sample, roughly 89% were seen once. Stated time point: about 13 months of natalizumab therapy. The sequences come from PBMCs, collected from a patient treated with natalizumab. The receptors derive from a human donor with multiple sclerosis.

The chain uses TRBV30 and TRBJ2-3; D is ambiguous. In germline, CDR1 is GTSNPN, CDR2 SVGIG (reference sequence). The CDR3 is made up of 11 amino acids. With 0 bases removed from V and 6 bases from J, the gap between germline ends came to 4 bases. The CDR3 nucleotides are TGTGCCTGGAGTGTAGAGGATACGCAGTATTTT. Translating it yields CAWSVEDTQYF.

The J gene is TRBJ1-2, the V gene TRBV7-6, with 8 nucleotides matching TRBD1. The trim removed 5 bases at V and 8 bases at J, leaving 7 bases unmatched. Germline V lookup: CDR1 SGHVS, CDR2 FNYEAQ. CDR3 length: 13 residues. CDR3: CASSQTTGAGYTF. The CDR3 DNA reads as TGTGCCAGCAGCCAGACGACAGGGGCGGGCTACACCTTC. Full variable domain (rest looked up from reference TRBV7-6 and TRBJ1-2): GAGVSQSPRYKVTKRGQDVALRCDPISGHVSLYWYRQALGQGPEFLTYFNYEAQQDKSGLPNDRFSAERPEGSISTLTIQRTEQRDSAMYRCASSQTTGAGYTFGSGTRLTVV.

The chain is built from TRBV19 and TRBJ1-2; tentatively, D is TRBD1 (6 bases). The CDR3 has 14 residues. V was clipped by 1 base and J by 3 bases, with 9 bases between them. Per germline, CDR1 LNHDA and CDR2 SQIVND (reference sequence). The CDR3 nucleotides read TGTGCCAGTAGTATAGTAGACAGGTACTATGGCTACACCTTC. Amino acid sequence: CASSIVDRYYGYTF.

J is TRBJ2-7 and V is TRBV6-5; 7 nucleotides line up with TRBD1. Germline lookup yields CDR1 MNHEY and CDR2 SVGAGI. V was pared by 5 bases and J by 3 bases, with 7 bases of the junction left unmatched. CDR3 size: 14 residues. This chain's CDR3 is CASSGMDRRYEQYF. In nucleotides, the CDR3 is TGTGCCAGCAGTGGTATGGACAGGCGCTACGAGCAGTACTTC.

The rearrangement links TRBV6-1 to TRBJ1-2; D not resolved. Trimming left V 5 bases short and J 6 bases short, with 10 bases between. The CDR3 has 12 residues. Germline CDR1 reads MNHNS; CDR2 reads SASEGT. CDR3 DNA sequence: TGTGCCAGCAGTCTCGGACGGGATGGCTACACCTTC. Translating it yields CASSLGRDGYTF.

This sequence joins TRBV7-9 and TRBJ2-5; TRBD1 or TRBD2 may be the D gene (6 bases each). The CDR3 sequence is 17 residues long. The V gene's germline CDR1 is SEHNR and CDR2 FQNEAQ (reference sequence). Trimming shortened V by 1 base and J by 0 bases, and 15 bases separated the two germline ends. The CDR3 here is CASSLGNRDLYQETQYF. CDR3 bases: TGTGCCAGCAGCTTAGGAAACAGGGACTTGTACCAAGAGACCCAGTACTTC.

This chain connects TRBV18 to TRBJ1-2; 8 positions agree with TRBD1. Germline loops: CDR1 KGHSH, CDR2 LQKENI. V dropped 3 bases and J dropped 4; count of bases not matched to a gene: 10. This CDR3 spans 16 amino acids. CDR3 protein: CASSPRAGGGIYGYTF. The DNA of the CDR3 is TGTGCCAGCTCACCTCGAGCAGGGGGCGGTATCTATGGCTACACCTTC. The whole variable domain, remainder taken from reference TRBV18 and TRBJ1-2, is NAGVMQNPRHLVRRRGQEARLRCSPMKGHSHVYWYRQLPEEGLKFMVYLQKENIIDESGMPKERFSAEFPKEGPSILRIQQVVRGDSAAYFCASSPRAGGGIYGYTFGSGTRLTVV.

The chain combines TRBV6-5 with TRBJ1-5; D is undetermined. V was cut by 0 bases and J by 11 bases, with 11 bases left in between. This CDR3 has 13 amino acids. The germline V gene has CDR1 MNHEY and CDR2 SVGAGI. The CDR3 is CASSYSFSSSQHF. The CDR3 bases are TGTGCCAGCAGTTACTCCTTCAGCTCTTCCCAGCATTTT.

V gene TRBV11-2 combines with J gene TRBJ2-2; a weak D match, TRBD1 (6 bases). This CDR3 comprises 14 residues. CDR1 is SGHAT and CDR2 is FQNNGV in the germline V gene. Trimming stripped 4 bases from V and 6 bases from J, with 12 bases between. CDR3: CASSSQQGSGELFF. The CDR3 DNA follows: TGTGCCAGCAGCTCCCAACAGGGTTCCGGGGAGCTGTTTTTT.

This rearrangement joins TRBV4-1 to TRBJ1-3; perhaps TRBD1 as D (5 bases). With 3 bases removed from V and 1 base from J, the gap between germline ends came to 13 bases. Germline CDR1 reads MGHRA; CDR2 reads YSYEKL. This CDR3 contains 16 residues. This CDR3 reads CASSQGGVGSGNTIYF. CDR3 bases: TGCGCCAGCAGCCAGGGGGGGGTCGGGTCTGGAAACACCATATATTTT.

The gene calls are TRBV4-1 and TRBJ1-1; D is uncertain. V was shortened by 2 bases and J by 1 base, with 17 bases between the two germline ends. Germline V gives CDR1 MGHRA, CDR2 YSYEKL. The CDR3 has 17 amino acids. The CDR3 sequence: CASSQPPGGEGNTEAFF. The CDR3 bases are TGCGCCAGCAGCCAACCCCCGGGAGGAGAGGGGAACACTGAAGCTTTCTTT.

The chain uses TRBV27 and TRBJ1-6; D gene uncertain. Deletions cut 4 bases from V and 0 bases from J, with 4 bases between. Germline V lookup: CDR1 MNHEY, CDR2 SMNVEV (reference sequence). This CDR3 is built from 14 residues. Here the CDR3 reads CASSWASYNSPLHF. In nucleotides, the CDR3 is TGTGCCAGCAGTTGGGCCTCCTATAATTCACCCCTCCACTTT.

The chain uses TRBV14 and TRBJ1-2, with 7 nucleotides matching TRBD1. V lost 1 base to trimming and J lost 6 bases; unmatched junction nucleotides: 5. The CDR3 covers 14 residues. Germline assignment: CDR1 SGHDN and CDR2 FVKESK. The CDR3 DNA reads as TGTGCCAGCAGCCAAGTGGAGGGGGCGGATGGCTACACCTTC. Its translation: CASSQVEGADGYTF.